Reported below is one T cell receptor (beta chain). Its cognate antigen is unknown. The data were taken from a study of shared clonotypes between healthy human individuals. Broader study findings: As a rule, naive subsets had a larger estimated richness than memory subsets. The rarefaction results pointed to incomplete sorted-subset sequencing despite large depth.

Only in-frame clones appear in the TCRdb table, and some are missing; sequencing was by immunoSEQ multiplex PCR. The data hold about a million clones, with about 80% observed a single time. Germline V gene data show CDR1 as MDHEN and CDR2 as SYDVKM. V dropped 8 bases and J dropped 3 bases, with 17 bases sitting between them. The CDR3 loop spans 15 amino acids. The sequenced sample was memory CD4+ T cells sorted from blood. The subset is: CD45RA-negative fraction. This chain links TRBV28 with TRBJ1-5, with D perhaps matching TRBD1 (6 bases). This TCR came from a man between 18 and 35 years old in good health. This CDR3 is CASVGASGNNQPQHF. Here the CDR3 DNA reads TGTGCCAGCGTGGGGGCTTCAGGGAACAATCAGCCCCAGCATTTT. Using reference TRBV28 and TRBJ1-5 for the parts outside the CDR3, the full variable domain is DVKVTQSSRYLVKRTGEKVFLECVQDMDHENMFWYRQDPGLGLRLIYFSYDVKMKEKGDIPEGYSVSREKKERFSLILESASTNQTSMYLCASVGASGNNQPQHFGDGTRLSIL.